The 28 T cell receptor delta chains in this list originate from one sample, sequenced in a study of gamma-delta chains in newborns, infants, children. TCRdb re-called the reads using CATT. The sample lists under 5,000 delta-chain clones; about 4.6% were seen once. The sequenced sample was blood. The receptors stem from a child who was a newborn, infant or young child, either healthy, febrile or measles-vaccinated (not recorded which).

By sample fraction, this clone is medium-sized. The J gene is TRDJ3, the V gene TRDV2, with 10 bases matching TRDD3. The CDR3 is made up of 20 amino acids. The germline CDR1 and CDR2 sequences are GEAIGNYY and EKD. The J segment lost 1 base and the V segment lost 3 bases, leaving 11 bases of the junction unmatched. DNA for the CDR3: TGTGCCTGTGACCCCCTACTGGGGGATTTCGGTTCCTGGGACACCCGACAGATGTTTTTC. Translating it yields CACDPLLGDFGSWDTRQMFF.

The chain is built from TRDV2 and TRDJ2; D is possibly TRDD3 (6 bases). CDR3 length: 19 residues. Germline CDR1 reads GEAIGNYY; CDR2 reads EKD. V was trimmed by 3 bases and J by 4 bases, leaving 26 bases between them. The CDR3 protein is CACDRLQVYHGGRTAQLFF. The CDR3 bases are TGTGCCTGTGACCGCCTTCAAGTCTACCATGGGGGTCGGACAGCACAACTCTTCTTT.

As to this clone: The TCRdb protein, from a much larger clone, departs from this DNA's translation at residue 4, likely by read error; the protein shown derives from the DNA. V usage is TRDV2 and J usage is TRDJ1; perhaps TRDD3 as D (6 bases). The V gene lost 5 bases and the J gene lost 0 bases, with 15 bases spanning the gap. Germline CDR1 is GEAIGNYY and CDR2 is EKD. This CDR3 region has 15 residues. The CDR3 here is CACGKVGANTDKLIF. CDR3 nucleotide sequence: TGTGCCTGTGGCAAGGTGGGGGCTAACACCGATAAACTCATCTTT.

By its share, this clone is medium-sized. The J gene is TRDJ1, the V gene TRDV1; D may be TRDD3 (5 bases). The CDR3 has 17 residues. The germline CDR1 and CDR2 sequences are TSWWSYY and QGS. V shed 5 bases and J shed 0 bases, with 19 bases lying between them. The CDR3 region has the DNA TGTGCTCTTGGGAAGGGGAGTACTAAACTGTACACCGATAAACTCATCTTT. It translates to CALGKGSTKLYTDKLIF.

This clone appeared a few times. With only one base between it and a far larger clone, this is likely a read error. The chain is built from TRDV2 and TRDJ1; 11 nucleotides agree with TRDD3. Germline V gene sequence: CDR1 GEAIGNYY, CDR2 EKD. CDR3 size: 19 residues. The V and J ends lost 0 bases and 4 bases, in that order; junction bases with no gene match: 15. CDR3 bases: TGTGCCTGTGACACCGTGGCCCTACTGGGGGATAAGTCAAACGATAAACTCATCTTT. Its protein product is CACDTVALLGDKSNDKLIF.

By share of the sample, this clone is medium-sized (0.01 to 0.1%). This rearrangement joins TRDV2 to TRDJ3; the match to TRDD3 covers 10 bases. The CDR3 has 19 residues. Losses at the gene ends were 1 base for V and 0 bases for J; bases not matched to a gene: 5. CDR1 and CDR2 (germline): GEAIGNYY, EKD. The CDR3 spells CACDTGGIRSSWDTRQMFF. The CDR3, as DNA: TGTGCCTGTGACACTGGGGGGATACGGAGCTCCTGGGACACCCGACAGATGTTTTTC.

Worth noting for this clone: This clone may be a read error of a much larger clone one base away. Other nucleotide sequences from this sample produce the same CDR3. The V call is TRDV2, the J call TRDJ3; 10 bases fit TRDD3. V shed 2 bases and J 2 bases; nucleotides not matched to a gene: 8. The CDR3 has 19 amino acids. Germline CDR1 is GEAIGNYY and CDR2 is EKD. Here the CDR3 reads CACDSTGGSKTWDTRQMFF. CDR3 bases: TGTGCCTGTGACAGCACTGGGGGATCAAAAACCTGGGACACCCGACAGATGTTTTTC.

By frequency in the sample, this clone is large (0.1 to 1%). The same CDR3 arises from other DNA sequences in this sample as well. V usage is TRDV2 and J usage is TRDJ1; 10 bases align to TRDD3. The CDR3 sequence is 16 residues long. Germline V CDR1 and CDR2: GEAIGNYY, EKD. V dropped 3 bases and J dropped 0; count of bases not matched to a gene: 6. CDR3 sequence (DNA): TGTGCCTGTGACTCACTGGGGGATTTATACACCGATAAACTCATCTTT. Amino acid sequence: CACDSLGDLYTDKLIF.

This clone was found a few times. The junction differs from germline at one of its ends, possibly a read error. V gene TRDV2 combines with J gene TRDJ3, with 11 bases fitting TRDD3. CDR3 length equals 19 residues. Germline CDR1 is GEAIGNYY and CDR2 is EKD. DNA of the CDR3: TGTGCCTGTGACACGGTACTGGGGGATAAATCCTGGGGCACCCGACAGATGTTTTTC. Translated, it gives CACDTVLGDKSWGTRQMFF.

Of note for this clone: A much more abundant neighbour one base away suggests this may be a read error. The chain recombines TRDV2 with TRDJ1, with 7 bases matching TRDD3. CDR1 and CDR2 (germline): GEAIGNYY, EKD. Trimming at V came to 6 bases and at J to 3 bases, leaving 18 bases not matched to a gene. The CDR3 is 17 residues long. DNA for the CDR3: TGTGCCTGTATTGCGCTGGGGGCCCCCAAGGAGGCCGATAAACTCATCTTT. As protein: CACIALGAPKEADKLIF.

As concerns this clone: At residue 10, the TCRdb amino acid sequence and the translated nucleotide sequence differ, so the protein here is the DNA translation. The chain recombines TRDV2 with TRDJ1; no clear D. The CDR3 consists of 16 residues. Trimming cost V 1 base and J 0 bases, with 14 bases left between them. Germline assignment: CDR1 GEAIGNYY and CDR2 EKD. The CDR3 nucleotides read TGTGCCTGTGACACTCTGTCGTCCACGCACACCGATAAACTCATCTTT. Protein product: CACDTLSSTHTDKLIF.

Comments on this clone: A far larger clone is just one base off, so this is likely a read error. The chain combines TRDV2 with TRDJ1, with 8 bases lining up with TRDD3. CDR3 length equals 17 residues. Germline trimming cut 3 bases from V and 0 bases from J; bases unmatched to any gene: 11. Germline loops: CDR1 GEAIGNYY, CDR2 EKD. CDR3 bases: TGTGCCTGTGACCCCGTACTGGGGATACAGGACACCGATAAACTCATCTTT. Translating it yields CACDPVLGIQDTDKLIF.

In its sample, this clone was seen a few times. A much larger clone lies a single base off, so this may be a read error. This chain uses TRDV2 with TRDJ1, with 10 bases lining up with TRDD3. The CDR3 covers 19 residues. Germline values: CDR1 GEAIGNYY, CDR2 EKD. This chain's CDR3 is CACDTVRGIRDQYTDRLIF. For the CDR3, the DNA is TGTGCCTGTGACACCGTGCGGGGGATACGGGATCAGTACACCGATAGACTCATCTTT.

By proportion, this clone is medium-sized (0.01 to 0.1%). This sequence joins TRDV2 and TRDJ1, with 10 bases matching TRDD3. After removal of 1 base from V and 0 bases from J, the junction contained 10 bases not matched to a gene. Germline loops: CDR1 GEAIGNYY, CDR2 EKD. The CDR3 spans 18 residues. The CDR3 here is CACDTLNWGISYTDKLIF. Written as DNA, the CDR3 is TGTGCCTGTGACACGTTAAACTGGGGGATCTCGTACACCGATAAACTCATCTTT.

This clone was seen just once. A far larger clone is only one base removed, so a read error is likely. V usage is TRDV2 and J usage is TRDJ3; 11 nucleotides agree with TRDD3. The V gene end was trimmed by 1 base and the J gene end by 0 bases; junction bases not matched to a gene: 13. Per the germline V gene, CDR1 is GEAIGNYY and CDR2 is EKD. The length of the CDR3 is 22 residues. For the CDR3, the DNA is TGTGCCTGTGACACGGATCTAATGGGGGATACGCGAGGCTCCTGGGACACCCGACAGATGTTTTTC. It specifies CACDTDLMGDTRGSWDTRQMFF.

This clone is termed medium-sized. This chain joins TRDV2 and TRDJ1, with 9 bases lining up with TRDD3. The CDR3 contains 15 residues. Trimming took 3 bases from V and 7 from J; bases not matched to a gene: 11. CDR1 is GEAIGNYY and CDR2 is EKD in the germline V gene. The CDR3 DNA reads TGTGCCTGTGACTTCGCTGGGGGATTAAGGGGTAAACTCATCTTT. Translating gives CACDFAGGLRGKLIF.

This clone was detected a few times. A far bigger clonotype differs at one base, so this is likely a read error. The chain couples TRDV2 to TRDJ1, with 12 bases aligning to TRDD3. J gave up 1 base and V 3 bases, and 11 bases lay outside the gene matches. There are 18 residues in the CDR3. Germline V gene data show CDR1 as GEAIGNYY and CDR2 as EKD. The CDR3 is CACDHLLGDTGITDKLIF. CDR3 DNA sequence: TGTGCCTGTGACCATCTACTGGGGGATACTGGGATCACCGATAAACTCATCTTT.

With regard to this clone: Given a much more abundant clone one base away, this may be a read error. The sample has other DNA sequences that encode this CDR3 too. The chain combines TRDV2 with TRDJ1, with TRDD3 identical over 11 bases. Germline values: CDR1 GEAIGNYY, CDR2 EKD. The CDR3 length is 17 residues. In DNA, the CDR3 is TGTGCTTGTGACCAACTGGGGGATAAGGCTTTGGCCGATAAACTCATCTTT. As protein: CACDQLGDKALADKLIF.

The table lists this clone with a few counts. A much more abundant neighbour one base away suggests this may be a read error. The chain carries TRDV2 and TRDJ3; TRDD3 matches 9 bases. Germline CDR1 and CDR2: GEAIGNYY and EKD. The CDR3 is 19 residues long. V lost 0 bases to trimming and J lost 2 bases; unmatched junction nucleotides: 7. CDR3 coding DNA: TGTGCCTGTGACACCACGGCTGGGGGATTAACCTGGGACACCCGACAGATGTTTTTC. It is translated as CACDTTAGGLTWDTRQMFF.

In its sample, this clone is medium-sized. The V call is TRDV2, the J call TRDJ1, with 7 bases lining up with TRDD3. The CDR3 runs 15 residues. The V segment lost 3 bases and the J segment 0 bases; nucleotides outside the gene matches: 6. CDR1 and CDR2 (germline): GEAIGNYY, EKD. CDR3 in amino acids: CACDPLGSYTDKLIF. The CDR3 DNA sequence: TGTGCCTGTGACCCACTGGGGTCGTACACCGATAAACTCATCTTT.

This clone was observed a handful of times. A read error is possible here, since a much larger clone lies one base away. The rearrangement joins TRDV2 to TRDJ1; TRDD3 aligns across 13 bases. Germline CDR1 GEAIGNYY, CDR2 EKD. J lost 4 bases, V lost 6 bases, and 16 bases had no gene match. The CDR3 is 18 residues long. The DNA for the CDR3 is TGTGCCTGTAACCCAGTACTGGGGGATACGCGGCGTAGCGATAAACTCATCTTT. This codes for CACNPVLGDTRRSDKLIF.

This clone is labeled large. Here the CDR3 DNA reads TGTGCCTGTGACACGGTCAGTACTGGAGGACCCGATAAACTCATCTTT. Residues: CACDTVSTGGPDKLIF. The chain couples TRDV2 to TRDJ1; D possibly corresponds to TRDD3 (5 bases). V was cut by 1 base and J by 3 bases, with 17 bases left in between. The germline gives CDR1 GEAIGNYY, CDR2 EKD. The CDR3 covers 16 residues.

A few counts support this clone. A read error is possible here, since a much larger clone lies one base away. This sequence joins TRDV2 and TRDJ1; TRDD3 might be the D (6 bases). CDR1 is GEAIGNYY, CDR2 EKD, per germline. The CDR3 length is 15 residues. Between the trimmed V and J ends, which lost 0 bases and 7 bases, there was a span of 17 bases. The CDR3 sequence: CACDTVGATYGKLIF. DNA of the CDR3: TGTGCCTGTGACACCGTGGGGGCTACGTACGGTAAACTCATCTTT.

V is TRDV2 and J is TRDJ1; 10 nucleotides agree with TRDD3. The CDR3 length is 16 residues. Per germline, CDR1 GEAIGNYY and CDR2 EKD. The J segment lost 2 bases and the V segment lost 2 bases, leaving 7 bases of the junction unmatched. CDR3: CACDILGDRETDKLIF. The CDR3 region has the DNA TGTGCCTGTGACATACTGGGGGATCGTGAAACCGATAAACTCATCTTT.

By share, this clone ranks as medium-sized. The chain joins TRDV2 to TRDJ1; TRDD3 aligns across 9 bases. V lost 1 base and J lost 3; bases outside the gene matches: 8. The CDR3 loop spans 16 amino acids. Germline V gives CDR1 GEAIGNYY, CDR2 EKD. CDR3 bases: TGTGCCTGTGACACGCTGGGGGATCAGGAGGCCGATAAACTCATCTTT. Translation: CACDTLGDQEADKLIF.

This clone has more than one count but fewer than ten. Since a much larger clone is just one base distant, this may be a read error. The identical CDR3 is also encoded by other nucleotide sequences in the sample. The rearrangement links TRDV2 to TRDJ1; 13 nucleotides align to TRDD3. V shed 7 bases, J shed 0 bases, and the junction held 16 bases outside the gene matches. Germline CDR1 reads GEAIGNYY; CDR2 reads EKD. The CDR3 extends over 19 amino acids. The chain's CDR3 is CACDNVLGDTSVHTDKLIF. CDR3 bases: TGTGCCTGCGATAACGTACTGGGGGATACGTCGGTTCACACCGATAAACTCATCTTT.

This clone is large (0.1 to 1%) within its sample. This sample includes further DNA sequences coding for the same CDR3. In DNA form, the CDR3 reads TGTGCCTCCGTCGAATTGGGTCAGGACGATAAACTCATCTTT. This translates into CASVELGQDDKLIF. The rearrangement uses TRDV2 and TRDJ1; D uncertain. Looked up from germline, CDR1 is GEAIGNYY and CDR2 is EKD. Deletions cut 8 bases from V and 4 bases from J, with 19 bases between. The CDR3 length is 14 residues.

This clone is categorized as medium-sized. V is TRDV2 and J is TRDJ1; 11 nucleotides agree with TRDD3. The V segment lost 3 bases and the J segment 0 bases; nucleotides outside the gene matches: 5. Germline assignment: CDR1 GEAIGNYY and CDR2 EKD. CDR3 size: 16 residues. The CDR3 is CACDPLGDTNTDKLIF. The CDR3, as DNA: TGTGCCTGTGACCCCCTGGGGGATACTAACACCGATAAACTCATCTTT.